A single T cell receptor (beta chain) is shown here with its context. No antigen is known for it. No conserved phenylalanine or tryptophan is present at the end of the CDR3, so a read error is the likely explanation. TCRdb re-called the PCR reads through MiXCR, storing one row per CDR3 protein. The repertoire holds about 640,000 distinct CDR3 sequences, with around 20% as singletons. The entry originates in a study of molecular identifiers for immune sequencing clone quantification. Libraries of naive CD8 cells were prepared from 20,000 to 1,000,000 sorted cells using 10%, 30% or 50% RNA. Isolation of naive CD8 T cells was achieved by sorting on a CD8+CD4-CCR7+CD45RA+ phenotype. Study results and limitations: Sizes of clones that are highly expanded could be underestimated (if identical TCR molecules share a barcode). Clones with over 20 RNA copies captured over 99% of effector molecules but under 1% of naive ones.

CDR1 and CDR2 (germline): LGHNA, YSLEER. The CDR3 has 14 amino acids. V was shortened by 3 bases and J by 3 bases, with 12 bases between the two germline ends. This clonotype was obtained from a human donor in good health. Some libraries in this study had Jurkat cell RNA spiked in. The gene calls are TRBV4-3 and TRBJ2-7; weak D call: TRBD2 (7 bases). The specimen sequenced was naive CD8+ T cells from blood, with Jurkat cell RNA spiked in. The sample's subset: FACS-sorted CD8+CD4-CCR7+CD45RA+ naive T cells. The CDR3 DNA follows: TGCGCCAGCAGCCATTACAGGGAGGGCTACGAGCAGTACATC. As protein: CASSHYREGYEQYI.